This T cell receptor beta chain was observed in a study of monozygotic twins with inflammatory bowel disease. Study outcomes and limitations: No separation of different T cell subtypes was possible. Those with IBD had lower TCRbeta diversity (inverse Simpson) than their healthy co-twins did.

Germline CDR1 and CDR2: MNHEY and SVGEGT. CDR3 length: 11 residues. A word on this clonotype: The antigen is undetermined.

One entry per CDR3 protein, without DNA, is what TCRdb gives after re-calling the 5' RACE reads. The repertoire table contains under 150,000 distinct CDR3 sequences. The sequence was collected from a human donor with ulcerative colitis or Crohn's disease, or a healthy co-twin of an affected twin (not recorded which). Input material: blood. The chain uses TRBV6-2 or TRBV6-3 and TRBJ2-7; TCRdb names TRBD1, which stays unverified in the absence of DNA. The CDR3 loop reads CASSYEGRQYF.